The sample holds one count of the clone carrying this T cell receptor beta chain. Trimming cost V 6 bases and J 7 bases; bases outside gene matches: 8. This CDR3 comprises 15 residues. Looked up from germline, CDR1 is MNHEY and CDR2 is SVGAGI. This sample was taken from a study of blood T cell repertoires in COVID-19. The authors' processing: It was from reference gene primer amplification that nucleated cell counts were estimated. Some clones are missing from TCRdb's copy, which holds only in-frame ones; the method was immunoSEQ multiplex PCR. That table is the source of V, J and clone size, and D and trimming were worked out from the DNA. The table lists 150,000 to 200,000 clones, around 80% of them singletons.

This sequence joins TRBV6-5 and TRBJ1-4; TRBD1 matches at 10 bases. This sequence originates from a woman of 80 years or more with acute or convalescent COVID-19. The sample comprised peripheral blood. This CDR3 reads CASRKSRDRGEKLFF. The CDR3 DNA reads TGTGCCAGCAGAAAATCCCGGGACAGGGGTGAAAAACTGTTTTTT.